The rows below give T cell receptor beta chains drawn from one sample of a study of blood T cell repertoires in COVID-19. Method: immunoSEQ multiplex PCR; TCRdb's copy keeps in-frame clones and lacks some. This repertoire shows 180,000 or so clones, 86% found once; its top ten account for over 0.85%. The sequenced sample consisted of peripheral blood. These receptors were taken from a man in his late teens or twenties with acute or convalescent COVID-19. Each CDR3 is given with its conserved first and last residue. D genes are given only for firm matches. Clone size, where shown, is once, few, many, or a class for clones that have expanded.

CDR3nt: TGTGCCAGCAGTTTCAGGGGTATGAACACCGGGGAGCTGTTTTTT
CDR3aa: CASSFRGMNTGELFF
len: 15
j_gene: TRBJ2-2
d_gene: -
v_gene: TRBV28
abundance: -

CDR3nt: TGCGCCAGCAGCTCCCCCAACACTGAGCAGTTCTTC
CDR3aa: CASSSPNTEQFF
len: 12
j_gene: TRBJ2-1
d_gene: -
v_gene: TRBV5-1
abundance: -

CDR3nt: TGTGCCAGCAGTTATCGAGCGGGGGGAGGATACAATGAGCAGTTCTTC
CDR3aa: CASSYRAGGGYNEQFF
len: 16
j_gene: TRBJ2-1
d_gene: TRBD2
v_gene: TRBV6-4
abundance: -

CDR3nt: TGTGCCAGTAGTTTTAGGGACACCAGCACAGATACGCAGTATTTT
CDR3aa: CASSFRDTSTDTQYF
len: 15
j_gene: TRBJ2-3
d_gene: -
v_gene: TRBV19
abundance: -

CDR3nt: TGCGCCAGCAGCAAACAGCAAGATACGCAGTATTTT
CDR3aa: CASSKQQDTQYF
len: 12
j_gene: TRBJ2-3
d_gene: -
v_gene: TRBV5-1
abundance: -

CDR3nt: TGTGCCAGCAGCTTAGTCGGGAGTAACACTGAAGCTTTCTTT
CDR3aa: CASSLVGSNTEAFF
len: 14
j_gene: TRBJ1-1
d_gene: -
v_gene: TRBV7-9
abundance: -

CDR3nt: TGTGCCAGCAGCCTATGGCAGGGCGAGCAGTACTTC
CDR3aa: CASSLWQGEQYF
len: 12
j_gene: TRBJ2-7
d_gene: -
v_gene: TRBV7-9
abundance: -

CDR3nt: TGCGCCAGCAGCGACAGTTTGGACTATGGCTACACCTTC
CDR3aa: CASSDSLDYGYTF
len: 13
j_gene: TRBJ1-2
d_gene: -
v_gene: TRBV5-1
abundance: -

CDR3nt: TGTGCCACCACCTCGGGGGGGCCCGAGCCCCAGCATTTT
CDR3aa: CATTSGGPEPQHF
len: 13
j_gene: TRBJ1-5
d_gene: -
v_gene: TRBV18
abundance: -

CDR3nt: TGCGCCAGCAGCTTAGGCCAGGGGTGGACCGGGGAGCTGTTTTTT
CDR3aa: CASSLGQGWTGELFF
len: 15
j_gene: TRBJ2-2
d_gene: -
v_gene: TRBV5-1
abundance: -

CDR3nt: TGTGCCAGCTCACTTCCGACAGGGGATTTTGAAAAACTGTTTTTT
CDR3aa: CASSLPTGDFEKLFF
len: 15
j_gene: TRBJ1-4
d_gene: TRBD1
v_gene: TRBV18
abundance: -

CDR3nt: TGTGCCAGCAGTTATGGGACAGGGATTGAATCTGAAGCTTTCTTT
CDR3aa: CASSYGTGIESEAFF
len: 15
j_gene: TRBJ1-1
d_gene: TRBD1
v_gene: TRBV6-5
abundance: -

CDR3nt: TGTGCCAGCAGTCTCGGGACAGGGGAAGCAGCTTTCTTT
CDR3aa: CASSLGTGEAAFF
len: 13
j_gene: TRBJ1-1
d_gene: TRBD1
v_gene: TRBV12-3/TRBV12-4
abundance: -

CDR3nt: TGTGCCAGCAGCGATCGGACAGCCCCGGTGAATCAGCCCCAGCATTTT
CDR3aa: CASSDRTAPVNQPQHF
len: 16
j_gene: TRBJ1-5
d_gene: -
v_gene: TRBV7-6
abundance: -

CDR3nt: TGTGCCAGCAGCTTGGACAGGGGGCTTAACTATGGCTACACCTTC
CDR3aa: CASSLDRGLNYGYTF
len: 15
j_gene: TRBJ1-2
d_gene: TRBD1
v_gene: TRBV5-8
abundance: -

CDR3nt: TGTGCCAGCTCACAGGACAGGTCCTATGGCTACACCTTC
CDR3aa: CASSQDRSYGYTF
len: 13
j_gene: TRBJ1-2
d_gene: TRBD1
v_gene: TRBV18
abundance: once

CDR3nt: TGTGCCAGCAGTGGTGTAGGAGATCTCGAGCAGTACTTC
CDR3aa: CASSGVGDLEQYF
len: 13
j_gene: TRBJ2-7
d_gene: -
v_gene: TRBV2
abundance: few

CDR3nt: TGTGCCAGCAGCTTAGGTCCGGGACAGGGGGATGAAAAACTGTTTTTT
CDR3aa: CASSLGPGQGDEKLFF
len: 16
j_gene: TRBJ1-4
d_gene: TRBD1
v_gene: TRBV7-8
abundance: -

CDR3nt: TGCGCCAGCAGCCAAGGCGCGGGGTACGAGCAGTACTTC
CDR3aa: CASSQGAGYEQYF
len: 13
j_gene: TRBJ2-7
d_gene: -
v_gene: TRBV4-1
abundance: few

CDR3nt: TGTGCTAGTGACTACGACAGGTCCCACAATCAGCCCCAGCATTTT
CDR3aa: CASDYDRSHNQPQHF
len: 15
j_gene: TRBJ1-5
d_gene: -
v_gene: TRBV12-5
abundance: -

CDR3nt: TGTGCCAGTAGCCTGACAGGGACTCAAGAGACCCAGTACTTC
CDR3aa: CASSLTGTQETQYF
len: 14
j_gene: TRBJ2-5
d_gene: -
v_gene: TRBV19
abundance: -

CDR3nt: TGTGCCAGCAGCCCAAGCGGGGGGGCGACAGATACGCAGTATTTT
CDR3aa: CASSPSGGATDTQYF
len: 15
j_gene: TRBJ2-3
d_gene: TRBD2
v_gene: TRBV7-6
abundance: -

CDR3nt: TGTGCCAGCAGCCAAGGGGCCAGGGTACCTCCTAACTATGGCTACACCTTC
CDR3aa: CASSQGARVPPNYGYTF
len: 17
j_gene: TRBJ1-2
d_gene: -
v_gene: TRBV13
abundance: -

CDR3nt: TGTGCCAGTAGTTTGAACAGGGGAAAACTGTTTTTT
CDR3aa: CASSLNRGKLFF
len: 12
j_gene: TRBJ1-4
d_gene: TRBD1
v_gene: TRBV19
abundance: -

CDR3nt: TGCAGCGTTGTATGGGACAACTCCTACGAGCAGTACTTC
CDR3aa: CSVVWDNSYEQYF
len: 13
j_gene: TRBJ2-7
d_gene: -
v_gene: TRBV29-1
abundance: -